This T cell receptor beta chain was sequenced for a study of T cells in Graves' hyperthyroidism and ophthalmopathy. Amplification yielded TCR beta CDR3 regions, with RNA transcripts as the source. The HTBI set primed first-round TCR CDR3 RT-PCR. TCRdb reprocessed the multiplex PCR reads via MiXCR and lists one record per CDR3 protein. The sample contains approximately 98,000 distinct CDR3 sequences, around 40% of which appear only once. This clonotype has at least ten counts. Unmatched junction bases numbered 8, after V lost 6 bases and J lost 6 bases. From germline, CDR1 is MNHEY and CDR2 SVGAGI. The CDR3 has 14 residues.

The receptor's source is a woman younger than 45 with Graves' hyperthyroidism. The chain couples TRBV6-5 to TRBJ1-5, with 7 bases matching TRBD1. Sequences were obtained from peripheral blood or thyroid tissue (not recorded which). In DNA, the CDR3 is TGTGCCAGCAGCTTACGACAGGGTGGTCAGCCCCAGCATTTT. Translated: CASSLRQGGQPQHF.